This TCR beta chain was captured by sequencing in a study of blood T cell repertoires in COVID-19. Study-level information: The United States, Italy and Spain were the sources of the acute and convalescent COVID-19 samples.

As processed by the authors: Estimation of nucleated cell counts was performed using reference gene primer amplification. TCRdb keeps only in-frame clones here, not all; method: immunoSEQ multiplex PCR. The V and J calls and clone size come from that table; D and trimming were worked out from the DNA. In the table there are about 68,000 clones, 86% of which are singletons. CDR3 length: 17 residues. V lost 4 bases to trimming and J lost 4 bases; unmatched junction nucleotides: 10. Germline-derived CDR1 and CDR2 are SGHVS and FQNEAQ. The receptor comes from a man aged 50 to 59 with acute or convalescent COVID-19. The specimen sequenced was peripheral blood. The chain employs TRBV7-8 and TRBJ1-3, with 10 bases fitting TRBD1. CDR3 in amino acids: CASSSARDRGAGNTIYF. As DNA, the CDR3 is TGTGCCAGCAGCTCGGCCCGGGACAGGGGCGCCGGAAACACCATATATTTT.